The T cell receptor (beta chain) described here comes from a study of shared clonotypes between healthy human individuals. Profiling relied on immunoSEQ multiplex PCR, and the TCRdb table lists in-frame clones only, not all of them. The sample lists 2 million to 3 million clones, approximately 93% seen once, with approximately 0.37% in the top ten. The CDR3 contains 13 residues. Trimming took 3 bases from V and 3 from J, leaving 9 bases between them. CDR1 is GTSNPN, CDR2 SVGIG, per germline (reference sequence). Specimen: naive CD4+ T cells from PBMCs. Subset in this sample: CD45RA+ positively selected. The V gene is TRBV30, the J gene TRBJ1-5; D ambiguous. The clonotype was recovered from a man in his late teens or twenties in good health. Some clones in this sample may be carry-over from other donors' samples. CDR3 amino acids: CAWRGGPNQPQHF. The CDR3 coding sequence is TGTGCCTGGAGAGGAGGGCCCAATCAGCCCCAGCATTTT.